These T cell receptor beta chains were read from a single sample in a study of beta chain features in type 1 diabetes. Method: immunoSEQ multiplex PCR; TCRdb's copy keeps in-frame clones and lacks some. This table holds under 950,000 clones, 15% to 20% found once. The material sequenced was naive CD4+ T cells from blood. These receptor sequences come from a woman between 18 and 30 years old in good health. Each CDR3 is given with its conserved first and last residue. A D gene is named only where the DNA matches it firmly. Rows may omit the clone size; those that give it use once, few, many or a size class.

J gene: TRBJ1-1
clone size: NA
V gene: TRBV4-2
D gene: TRBD1
CDR3 protein: CASSPGFGQVGLWGQGIEAFF
CDR3 DNA: TGTGCCAGCAGCCCGGGTTTCGGACAGGTCGGATTGTGGGGACAGGGTATTGAAGCTTTCTTT

J gene: TRBJ1-2
clone size: NA
V gene: TRBV5-1
D gene: NA
CDR3 protein: CASSFQTGPYGYTF
CDR3 DNA: TGCGCCAGCAGCTTCCAGACAGGCCCCTATGGCTACACCTTC

J gene: TRBJ2-4
clone size: NA
V gene: TRBV19
D gene: NA
CDR3 protein: CASSRDGRAKNIQYF
CDR3 DNA: TGTGCCAGTAGCAGGGACGGGAGAGCCAAAAACATTCAGTACTTC

J gene: TRBJ2-3
clone size: few
V gene: TRBV5-1
D gene: NA
CDR3 protein: CASSSGPITDTQYF
CDR3 DNA: TGCGCCAGCAGCTCTGGACCAATCACAGATACGCAGTATTTT

J gene: TRBJ2-5
clone size: NA
V gene: TRBV6-6
D gene: TRBD2
CDR3 protein: CASSFPSAGERETQYF
CDR3 DNA: TGTGCCAGCAGTTTTCCCTCGGCGGGGGAGCGAGAGACCCAGTACTTC

J gene: TRBJ1-1
clone size: few
V gene: TRBV25-1
D gene: NA
CDR3 protein: CASSEGSGLNTEAFF
CDR3 DNA: TGTGCCAGCAGTGAAGGATCAGGGTTAAACACTGAAGCTTTCTTT

J gene: TRBJ2-1
clone size: NA
V gene: TRBV6-5
D gene: NA
CDR3 protein: CASSFPGGYRQFF
CDR3 DNA: TGTGCCAGCAGTTTTCCCGGGGGCTATCGTCAGTTCTTC

J gene: TRBJ2-3
clone size: NA
V gene: TRBV10-3
D gene: TRBD1
CDR3 protein: CAISDSRGRADTQYF
CDR3 DNA: TGTGCCATCAGTGATTCCAGGGGGCGGGCAGATACGCAGTATTTT

J gene: TRBJ2-1
clone size: few
V gene: TRBV14
D gene: TRBD2
CDR3 protein: CASSQGPLAPGINFF
CDR3 DNA: TGTGCCAGCAGCCAAGGACCACTAGCGCCGGGAATCAATTTCTTC

J gene: TRBJ2-3
clone size: few
V gene: TRBV5-1
D gene: TRBD2
CDR3 protein: CASSPARSGRITDTQYF
CDR3 DNA: TGCGCCAGCAGCCCCGCTCGTAGCGGGAGGATTACAGATACGCAGTATTTT

J gene: TRBJ2-1
clone size: NA
V gene: TRBV19
D gene: NA
CDR3 protein: CASSTRFEQFF
CDR3 DNA: TGTGCCAGTAGTACACGCTTCGAGCAGTTCTTC

J gene: TRBJ2-1
clone size: NA
V gene: TRBV5-1
D gene: TRBD2
CDR3 protein: CASSLVLAGDYEQFF
CDR3 DNA: TGCGCCAGCAGCTTGGTTCTAGCGGGAGACTATGAGCAGTTCTTC

J gene: TRBJ2-7
clone size: few
V gene: TRBV6-5
D gene: NA
CDR3 protein: CASSYSSPGYEQYF
CDR3 DNA: TGTGCCAGCAGTTACTCGTCCCCGGGATACGAGCAGTACTTC

J gene: TRBJ1-4
clone size: NA
V gene: TRBV4-3
D gene: TRBD1
CDR3 protein: CASSHRDRGVGLFF
CDR3 DNA: TGCGCCAGCAGCCACCGGGACAGGGGCGTTGGACTGTTTTTT

J gene: TRBJ1-2
clone size: NA
V gene: TRBV29-1
D gene: TRBD1
CDR3 protein: CSVGQGSFGYTF
CDR3 DNA: TGCAGCGTTGGACAGGGCTCTTTCGGCTACACCTTC

J gene: TRBJ2-5
clone size: few
V gene: TRBV18
D gene: NA
CDR3 protein: CASSFHPPEQETQYF
CDR3 DNA: TGTGCCAGCTCATTCCACCCCCCAGAACAAGAGACCCAGTACTTC

J gene: TRBJ1-2
clone size: NA
V gene: TRBV7-2
D gene: TRBD1
CDR3 protein: CASSLAAGQGSGYTF
CDR3 DNA: TGTGCCAGCAGCTTAGCGGCCGGACAGGGCTCCGGCTACACCTTC

J gene: TRBJ2-7
clone size: few
V gene: TRBV2
D gene: NA
CDR3 protein: CASSSLRSQEQYF
CDR3 DNA: TGTGCCAGCAGCTCTCTACGCAGCCAAGAGCAGTACTTC

J gene: TRBJ2-5
clone size: NA
V gene: TRBV30
D gene: NA
CDR3 protein: CAWSVRCRPQETQYF
CDR3 DNA: TGTGCCTGGAGTGTACGTTGCAGGCCCCAAGAGACCCAGTACTTC

J gene: TRBJ2-5
clone size: NA
V gene: TRBV18
D gene: TRBD1
CDR3 protein: CASSPRTGETQYF
CDR3 DNA: TGTGCCAGCTCACCAAGGACAGGAGAGACCCAGTACTTC

J gene: TRBJ2-4
clone size: NA
V gene: TRBV7-9
D gene: NA
CDR3 protein: CASSPRGKNIQYF
CDR3 DNA: TGTGCCAGCAGCCCTCGGGGGAAAAACATTCAGTACTTC

J gene: TRBJ1-1
clone size: NA
V gene: TRBV11-2
D gene: TRBD1
CDR3 protein: CASSTRQGALAEAFF
CDR3 DNA: TGTGCCAGCAGCACCCGACAGGGCGCCTTGGCTGAAGCTTTCTTT